Presented here are 7 T cell receptor beta chains from one specimen sequenced in a study of blood T cells in healthy people across ages. Using a J-beta primer mix together with a sample-barcoded 5' primer, a second PCR was run for roughly 7 to 12 cycles. TCRdb called the 5' RACE reads again in MiXCR, with one record for every CDR3 protein. The sample lists 790,000 or so distinct CDR3 sequences; 56% were seen once. The sample consisted of blood. The receptors were sampled from a man in his forties in good health.

The J gene is TRBJ2-1, the V gene TRBV6-5; D not resolved. Deletions cut 5 bases from V and 0 bases from J, with 14 bases between. Per the germline V gene, CDR1 is MNHEY and CDR2 is SVGAGI. The CDR3 has 16 residues. CDR3: CASSPLTRSSYNEQFF. The CDR3 nucleotides read TGTGCCAGCAGTCCCCTGACGAGGAGCTCCTACAATGAGCAGTTCTTC.

This clonotype has at least ten counts. CDR3 region: CASNGGGARNEQFF. The CDR3 DNA follows: TGCGCCAGCAACGGCGGAGGAGCGAGGAATGAGCAGTTCTTC. This chain connects TRBV5-1 to TRBJ2-1; TRBD2 might be the D (5 bases). From germline, CDR1 is SGHRS and CDR2 YFSETQ. Trimming cost V 6 bases and J 7 bases, with 17 bases left between them. The CDR3 loop spans 14 amino acids.

The CDR3 sequence: CSVGEGSNQPQHF. The CDR3 DNA is TGCAGCGTTGGGGAGGGAAGCAATCAGCCCCAGCATTTT. This rearrangement joins TRBV29-1 to TRBJ1-5; D unclear. CDR3 length: 13 residues. Germline CDR1 SQVTM, CDR2 ANQGSEA. Trimming pared 4 bases from V and 1 base from J, leaving 8 bases between.

Comments on this clonotype: This is likely a read error, given that the CDR3 carries no conserved phenylalanine or tryptophan at its end. In DNA form, the CDR3 reads TGTGCCAGCTCCATCGGGACTAGCCAGGAGACCCAGTACTAC. Translated: CASSIGTSQETQYY. The chain employs TRBV6-6 and TRBJ2-5; 9 positions agree with TRBD2. V shed 8 bases, J shed 5 bases, and the junction held 9 bases outside the gene matches. This CDR3 comprises 14 residues. The germline gives CDR1 MNHNY, CDR2 SVGAGI (reference sequence).

In this sample, this clonotype turned up a few times. The chain carries TRBV9 and TRBJ2-1, with 11 nucleotides matching TRBD2. V gave up 4 bases and J gave up 8 bases; unmatched junction bases: 11. CDR1 is SGDLS and CDR2 is YYNGEE in the germline V gene. The CDR3 contains 16 residues. This CDR3 reads CASSPARTSGFYEQFF. Here the CDR3 DNA reads TGTGCCAGCAGCCCAGCACGGACTAGCGGGTTCTATGAGCAGTTCTTC.

The V gene is TRBV24-1, the J gene TRBJ2-5; D perhaps matches TRBD2 (7 bases). The CDR3 length is 13 residues. CDR1 is KGHDR, CDR2 SFDVKD, per germline. Trimming removed 5 bases from V and 4 bases from J, with 10 bases in between. CDR3 sequence reads: CATSVAGAETQYF. For the CDR3, the DNA is TGTGCCACCAGTGTGGCGGGGGCAGAGACCCAGTACTTC.

The V and J genes are TRBV7-3 and TRBJ2-6, with D possibly TRBD2 on 7 matching bases. The CDR3 sequence is 18 residues long. The V end was cut by 5 bases, the J end by 5 bases, with 22 bases between. The germline gives CDR1 SGHTA, CDR2 FQGTGA. CDR3 loop: CASSPPVGGLGRANVLTF. In DNA form, the CDR3 reads TGTGCCAGCAGCCCACCTGTGGGGGGGCTAGGGAGGGCCAACGTCCTGACTTTC. Full variable domain (remainder filled in from reference TRBV7-3 and TRBJ2-6): GAGVSQTPSNKVTEKGKYVELRCDPISGHTALYWYRQSLGQGPEFLIYFQGTGAADDSGLPNDRFFAVRPEGSVSTLKIQRTERGDSAVYLCASSPPVGGLGRANVLTFGAGSRLTVL.